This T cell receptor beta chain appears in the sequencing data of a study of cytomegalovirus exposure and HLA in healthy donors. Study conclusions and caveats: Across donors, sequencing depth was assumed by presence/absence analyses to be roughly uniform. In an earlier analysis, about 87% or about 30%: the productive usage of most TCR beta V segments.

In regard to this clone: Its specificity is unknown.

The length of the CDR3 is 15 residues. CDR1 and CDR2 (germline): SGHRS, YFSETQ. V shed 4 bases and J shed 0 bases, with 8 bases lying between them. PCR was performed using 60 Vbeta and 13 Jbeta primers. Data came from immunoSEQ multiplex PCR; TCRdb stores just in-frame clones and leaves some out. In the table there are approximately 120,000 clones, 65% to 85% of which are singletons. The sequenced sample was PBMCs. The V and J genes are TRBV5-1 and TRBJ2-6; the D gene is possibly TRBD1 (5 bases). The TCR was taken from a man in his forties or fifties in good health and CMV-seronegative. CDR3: CASSKQVSGANVLTF. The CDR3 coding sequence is TGCGCCAGCAGCAAACAGGTCTCTGGGGCCAACGTCCTGACTTTC.